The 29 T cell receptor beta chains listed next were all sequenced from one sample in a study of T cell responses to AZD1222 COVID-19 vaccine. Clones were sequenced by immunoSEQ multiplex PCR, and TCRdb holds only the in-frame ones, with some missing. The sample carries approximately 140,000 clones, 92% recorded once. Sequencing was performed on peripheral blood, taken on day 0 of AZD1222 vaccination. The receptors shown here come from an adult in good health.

The CDR3 DNA reads TGCGCCAGCAGCCCTCCGGGACAGGGGGTTCATGAGCAGTTCTTC. As protein: CASSPPGQGVHEQFF. The chain links TRBV5-1 to TRBJ2-1; the match to TRBD1 covers 11 bases. This CDR3 has 15 residues. Germline CDR1 is SGHRS and CDR2 is YFSETQ. V was clipped by 4 bases and J by 8 bases; unmatched bases: 8.

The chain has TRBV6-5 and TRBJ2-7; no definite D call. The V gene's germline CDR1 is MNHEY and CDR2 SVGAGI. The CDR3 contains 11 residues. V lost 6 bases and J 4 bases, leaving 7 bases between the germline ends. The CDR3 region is CASRKEYEQYF. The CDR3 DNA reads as TGTGCCAGCAGGAAAGAGTACGAGCAGTACTTC.

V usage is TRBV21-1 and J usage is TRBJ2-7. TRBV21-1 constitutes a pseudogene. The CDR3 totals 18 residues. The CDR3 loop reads CASSKVGVKVPTAYEQYF. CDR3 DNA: TGTGCCAGCAGCAAAGTGGGGGTCAAGGTCCCCACCGCCTACGAGCAGTACTTC.

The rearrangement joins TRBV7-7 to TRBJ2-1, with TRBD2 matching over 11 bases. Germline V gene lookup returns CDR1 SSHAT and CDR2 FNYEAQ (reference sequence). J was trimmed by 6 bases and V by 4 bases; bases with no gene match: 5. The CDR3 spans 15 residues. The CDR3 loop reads CASSSTSGRANEQFF. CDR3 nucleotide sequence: TGTGCCAGCAGCTCCACTAGCGGGAGAGCCAATGAGCAGTTCTTC.

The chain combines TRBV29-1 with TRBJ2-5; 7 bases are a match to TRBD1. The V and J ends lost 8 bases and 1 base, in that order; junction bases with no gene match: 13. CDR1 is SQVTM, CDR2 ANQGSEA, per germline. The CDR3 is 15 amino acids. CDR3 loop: CSSPGQQSSQETQYF. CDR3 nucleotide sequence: TGCAGCAGCCCGGGACAGCAAAGTAGCCAAGAGACCCAGTACTTC.

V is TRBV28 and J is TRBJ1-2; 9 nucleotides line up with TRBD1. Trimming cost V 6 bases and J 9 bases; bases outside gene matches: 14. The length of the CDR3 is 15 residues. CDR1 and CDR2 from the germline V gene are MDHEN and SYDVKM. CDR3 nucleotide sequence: TGTGCCAGCAGCCTTCCGGGACAGGGCGGTTTAAGCTACACCTTC. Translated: CASSLPGQGGLSYTF.

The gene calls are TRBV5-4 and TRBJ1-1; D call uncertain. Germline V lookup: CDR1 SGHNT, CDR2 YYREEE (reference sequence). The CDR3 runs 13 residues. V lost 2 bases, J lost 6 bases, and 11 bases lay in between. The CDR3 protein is CASSFINLAEAFF. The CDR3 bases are TGTGCCAGCAGCTTTATAAACCTGGCTGAAGCTTTCTTT.

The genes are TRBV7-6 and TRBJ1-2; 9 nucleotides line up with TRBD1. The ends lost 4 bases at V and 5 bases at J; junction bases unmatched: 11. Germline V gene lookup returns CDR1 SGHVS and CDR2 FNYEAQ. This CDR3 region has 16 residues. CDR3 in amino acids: CASSSTPGQGRYGYTF. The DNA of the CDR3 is TGTGCCAGCAGCTCCACCCCAGGACAGGGGAGGTATGGCTACACCTTC. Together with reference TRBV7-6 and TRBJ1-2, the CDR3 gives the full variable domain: GAGVSQSPRYKVTKRGQDVALRCDPISGHVSLYWYRQALGQGPEFLTYFNYEAQQDKSGLPNDRFSAERPEGSISTLTIQRTEQRDSAMYRCASSSTPGQGRYGYTFGSGTRLTVV.

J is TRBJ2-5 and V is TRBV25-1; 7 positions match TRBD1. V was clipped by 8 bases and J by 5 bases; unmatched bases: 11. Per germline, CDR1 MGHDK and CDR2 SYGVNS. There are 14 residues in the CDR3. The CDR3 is CASCPTGVGETQYF. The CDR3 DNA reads TGTGCCAGCTGTCCCACAGGGGTAGGGGAGACCCAGTACTTC.

CDR3 sequence (DNA): TGTGCCAGCACCCTCTCCCCTCAGGGTGAAGCTTTCTTT. It translates to CASTLSPQGEAFF. The V gene is TRBV7-9, the J gene TRBJ1-1; the D gene is possibly TRBD1 (5 bases). The CDR3 runs 13 residues. The germline V gene encodes CDR1 SEHNR and CDR2 FQNEAQ (reference sequence). Between the trimmed V and J ends, which lost 7 bases and 7 bases, there was a span of 16 bases. Combining the CDR3 with reference TRBV7-9 and TRBJ1-1 gives the whole variable domain DTGVSQNPRHKITKRGQNVTFRCDPISEHNRLYWYRQTLGQGPEFLTYFQNEAQLEKSRLLSDRFSAERPKGSFSTLEIQRTEQGDSAMYLCASTLSPQGEAFFGQGTRLTVV.

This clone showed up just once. The CDR3: CASSLAFLSRQANTEAFF. The CDR3 DNA follows: TGTGCCAGCAGCTTAGCCTTTTTATCAAGACAGGCCAACACTGAAGCTTTCTTT. This chain links TRBV11-2 with TRBJ1-1; tentatively, D is TRBD1 (6 bases). V was clipped by 1 base and J by 2 bases, with 20 bases between them. In germline, CDR1 is SGHAT, CDR2 FQNNGV. The CDR3 sequence is 18 residues long.

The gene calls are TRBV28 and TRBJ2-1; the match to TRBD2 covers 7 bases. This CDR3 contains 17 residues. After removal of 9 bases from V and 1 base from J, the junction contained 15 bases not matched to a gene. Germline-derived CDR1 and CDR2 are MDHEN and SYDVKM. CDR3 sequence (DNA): TGTGCCAGTCCCCCAGGGCCTAGCGGCGATTCCTACAATGAGCAGTTCTTC. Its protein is CASPPGPSGDSYNEQFF.

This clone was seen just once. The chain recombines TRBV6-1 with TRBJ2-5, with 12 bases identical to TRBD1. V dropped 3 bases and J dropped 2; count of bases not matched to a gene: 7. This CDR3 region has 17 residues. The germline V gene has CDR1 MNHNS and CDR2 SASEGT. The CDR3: CASSEGQGASVQETQYF. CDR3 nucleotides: TGTGCCAGCAGTGAGGGACAGGGGGCGAGTGTTCAAGAGACCCAGTACTTC.

CDR3 loop: CASSFLNHSPGNTIYF. Here the CDR3 DNA reads TGTGCCAGCAGCTTTTTAAACCATTCCCCTGGAAACACCATATATTTT. The chain combines TRBV5-6 with TRBJ1-3; D gene ambiguous. The germline CDR1 and CDR2 sequences are SGHDT and YYEEEE. Trimming took 2 bases from V and 2 from J, leaving 14 bases between them. CDR3 length: 16 amino acids.

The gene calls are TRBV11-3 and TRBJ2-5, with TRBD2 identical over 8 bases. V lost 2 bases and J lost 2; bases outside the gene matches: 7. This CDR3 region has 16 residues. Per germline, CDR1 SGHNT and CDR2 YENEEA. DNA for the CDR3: TGTGCCAGCAGCTTACGGTCGGGGGGGTTGCAAGAGACCCAGTACTTC. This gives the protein CASSLRSGGLQETQYF.

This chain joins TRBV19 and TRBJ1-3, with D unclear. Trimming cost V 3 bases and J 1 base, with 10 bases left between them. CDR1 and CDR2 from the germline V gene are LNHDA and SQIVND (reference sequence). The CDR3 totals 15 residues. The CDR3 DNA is TGTGCCAGTAGTATGGACGCGGTATCTGGAAACACCATATATTTT. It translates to CASSMDAVSGNTIYF.

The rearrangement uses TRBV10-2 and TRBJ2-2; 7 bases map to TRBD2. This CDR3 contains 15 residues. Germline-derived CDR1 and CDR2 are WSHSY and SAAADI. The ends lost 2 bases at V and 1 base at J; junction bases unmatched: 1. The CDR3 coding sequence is TGCGCCAGCAGTGAGGCTAGCGGGAACACCGGGGAGCTGTTTTTT. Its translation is CASSEASGNTGELFF.

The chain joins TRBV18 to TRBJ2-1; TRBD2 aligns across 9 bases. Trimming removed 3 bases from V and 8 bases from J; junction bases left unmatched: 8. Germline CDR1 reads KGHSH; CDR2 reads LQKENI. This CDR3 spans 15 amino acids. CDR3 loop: CASSPLAGRVDEQFF. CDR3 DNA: TGTGCCAGCTCACCCCTAGCGGGACGGGTCGATGAGCAGTTCTTC.

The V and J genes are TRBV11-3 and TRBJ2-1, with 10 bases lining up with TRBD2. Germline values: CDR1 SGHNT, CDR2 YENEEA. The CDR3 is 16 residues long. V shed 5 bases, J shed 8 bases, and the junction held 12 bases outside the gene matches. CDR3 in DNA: TGTGCCAGCAGCAGAAGGTCTAGCGGGGGCATCGATGAGCAGTTCTTC. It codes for CASSRRSSGGIDEQFF.

The CDR3 loop is CASGQGSNSPLHF. CDR3 nucleotides: TGTGCCAGCGGGCAGGGATCGAATTCACCCCTCCACTTT. The V and J genes are TRBV9 and TRBJ1-6; tentatively, D is TRBD1 (5 bases). This CDR3 spans 13 amino acids. Trimming removed 7 bases at V and 7 bases at J, with 12 bases between. The germline gives CDR1 SGDLS, CDR2 YYNGEE.

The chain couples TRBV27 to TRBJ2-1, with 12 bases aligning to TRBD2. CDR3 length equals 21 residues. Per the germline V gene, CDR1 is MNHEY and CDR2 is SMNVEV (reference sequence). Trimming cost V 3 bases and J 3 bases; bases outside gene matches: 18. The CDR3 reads CASSFSTRSPRLAGDYNEQFF. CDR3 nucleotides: TGTGCCAGCAGTTTCTCAACCCGAAGTCCCAGACTAGCGGGAGACTACAATGAGCAGTTCTTC.

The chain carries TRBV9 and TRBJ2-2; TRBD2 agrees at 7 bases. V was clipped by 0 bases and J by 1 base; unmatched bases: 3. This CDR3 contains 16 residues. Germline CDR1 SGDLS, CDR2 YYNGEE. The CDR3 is CASSVATGGNTGELFF. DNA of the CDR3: TGTGCCAGCAGCGTAGCTACGGGGGGGAACACCGGGGAGCTGTTTTTT.

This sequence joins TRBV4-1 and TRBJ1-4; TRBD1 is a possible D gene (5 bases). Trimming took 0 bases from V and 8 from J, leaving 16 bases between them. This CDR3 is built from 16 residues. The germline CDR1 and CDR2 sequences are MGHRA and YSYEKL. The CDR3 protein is CASSQESLGVREKLFF. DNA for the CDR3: TGCGCCAGCAGCCAAGAAAGTTTGGGGGTGAGGGAAAAACTGTTTTTT.

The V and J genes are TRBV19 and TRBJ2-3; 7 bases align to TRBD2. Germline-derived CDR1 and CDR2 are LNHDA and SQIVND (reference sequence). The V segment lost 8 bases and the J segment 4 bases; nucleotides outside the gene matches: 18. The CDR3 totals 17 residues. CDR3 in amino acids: CASVPASGGRVSDTQYF. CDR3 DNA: TGTGCCAGTGTCCCCGCGTCGGGGGGAAGAGTATCAGATACGCAGTATTTT.

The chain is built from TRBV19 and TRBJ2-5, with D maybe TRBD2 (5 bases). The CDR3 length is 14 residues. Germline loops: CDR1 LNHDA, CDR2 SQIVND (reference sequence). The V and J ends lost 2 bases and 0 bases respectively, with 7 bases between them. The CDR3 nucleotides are TGTGCCAGTAGTATAACGGGGTACCAAGAGACCCAGTACTTC. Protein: CASSITGYQETQYF.

The CDR3 coding sequence is TGTGCCAGCATTGGACTAGCGGGATGGGAGACCCAGTACTTC. Protein sequence: CASIGLAGWETQYF. The chain combines TRBV6-5 with TRBJ2-5; 12 bases agree with TRBD2. CDR1 and CDR2 (germline): MNHEY, SVGAGI. The ends lost 7 bases at V and 5 bases at J; junction bases unmatched: 5. CDR3 size: 14 residues.

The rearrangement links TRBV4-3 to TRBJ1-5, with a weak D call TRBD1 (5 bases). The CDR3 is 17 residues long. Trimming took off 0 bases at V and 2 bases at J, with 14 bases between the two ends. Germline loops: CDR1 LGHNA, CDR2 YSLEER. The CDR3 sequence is CASSQDGRGSGNQPQHF. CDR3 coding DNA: TGCGCCAGCAGCCAAGATGGGAGGGGATCTGGCAATCAGCCCCAGCATTTT.

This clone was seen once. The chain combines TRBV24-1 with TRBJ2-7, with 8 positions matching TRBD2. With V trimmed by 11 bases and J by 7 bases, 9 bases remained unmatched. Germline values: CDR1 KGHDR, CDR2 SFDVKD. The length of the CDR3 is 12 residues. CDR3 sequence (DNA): TGTGCCATTTCAAGCGGGAGTGGAGAGCAGTACTTC. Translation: CAISSGSGEQYF.

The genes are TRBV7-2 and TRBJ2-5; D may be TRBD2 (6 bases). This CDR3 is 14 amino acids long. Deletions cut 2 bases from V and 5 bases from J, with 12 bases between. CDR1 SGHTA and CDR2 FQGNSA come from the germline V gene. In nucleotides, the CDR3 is TGTGCCAGCAGCTTATCTGGAGGGAGTGAGACCCAGTACTTC. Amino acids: CASSLSGGSETQYF. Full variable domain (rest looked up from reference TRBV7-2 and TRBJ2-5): GAGVSQSPSNKVTEKGKDVELRCDPISGHTALYWYRQSLGQGLEFLIYFQGNSAPDKSGLPSDRFSAERTGGSVSTLTIQRTQQEDSAVYLCASSLSGGSETQYFGPGTRLLVL.